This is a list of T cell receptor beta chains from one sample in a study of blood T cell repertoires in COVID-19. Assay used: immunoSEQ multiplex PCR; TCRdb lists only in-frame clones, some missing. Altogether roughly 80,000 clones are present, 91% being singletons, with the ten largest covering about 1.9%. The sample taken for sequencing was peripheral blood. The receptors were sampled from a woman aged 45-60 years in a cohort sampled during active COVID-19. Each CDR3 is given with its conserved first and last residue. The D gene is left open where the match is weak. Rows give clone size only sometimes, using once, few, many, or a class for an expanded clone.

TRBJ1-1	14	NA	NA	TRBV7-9	TGTGCCAGCAGCCACCAGGGGCTCAACACTGAAGCTTTCTTT	CASSHQGLNTEAFF
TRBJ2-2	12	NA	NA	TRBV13	TGTGCCAGCAGCCCCCGGTCCGGGGAGCTGTTTTTT	CASSPRSGELFF
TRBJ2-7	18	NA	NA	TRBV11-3	TGTGCCAGCAGCCCATCTCTCGGTACAGGGCTCTGGGGCTTCGAGCAGTACTTC	CASSPSLGTGLWGFEQYF
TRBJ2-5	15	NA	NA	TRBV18	TGTGCCAGCTCACCACCGAGGTACAGGGAAGAGACCCAGTACTTC	CASSPPRYREETQYF
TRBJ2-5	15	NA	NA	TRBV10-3	TGTGCCATCAGTAGCGGGGGGACAGGAGGAGAGACCCAGTACTTC	CAISSGGTGGETQYF
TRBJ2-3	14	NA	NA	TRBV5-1	TGCGCCAGCAGCTTGGCCCTTAGCACAGATACGCAGTATTTT	CASSLALSTDTQYF
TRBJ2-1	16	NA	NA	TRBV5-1	TGCGCCAGCAGCTTGGGGGGGCACAGCTCCTACAATGAGCAGTTCTTC	CASSLGGHSSYNEQFF
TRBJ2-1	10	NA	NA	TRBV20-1	TGCAGTGCTAGCGTGAATGAGCAGTTCTTC	CSASVNEQFF
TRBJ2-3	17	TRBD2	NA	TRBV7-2	TGTGCCAGCAGCTTAGCCAAGGGTCTAGCGGGGGCGGATACGCAGTATTTT	CASSLAKGLAGADTQYF
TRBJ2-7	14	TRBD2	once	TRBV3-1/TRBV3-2	TGTGCCAGCAGCCTTGGGACTAGCGGGAACGAGCAGTACTTC	CASSLGTSGNEQYF
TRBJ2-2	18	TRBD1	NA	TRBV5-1	TGCGCCAGCAGCTTGAACGGCGGGACAGGTTGGGACACCGGGGAGCTGTTTTTT	CASSLNGGTGWDTGELFF
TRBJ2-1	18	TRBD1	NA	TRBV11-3	TGTGCCAGCAGCTTAGACAAATTGGGACAGGGGGTCTCCAATGAGCAGTTCTTC	CASSLDKLGQGVSNEQFF
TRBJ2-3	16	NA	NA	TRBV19	TGTGCCAGTAGTGCCCCAGGGTTGGGGGCCACAGATACGCAGTATTTT	CASSAPGLGATDTQYF
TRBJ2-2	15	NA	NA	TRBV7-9	TGTGCCAGCAGCTTCGGGGGGCCTGGGAACGGGGAGCTGTTTTTT	CASSFGGPGNGELFF
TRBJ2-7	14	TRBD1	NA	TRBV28	TGTGCCAGCAGTCTCCCGGGACAGGGGTACGAGCAGTACTTC	CASSLPGQGYEQYF
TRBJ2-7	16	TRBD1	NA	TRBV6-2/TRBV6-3	TGTGCCAGCAGTTACGGACAGGGCGGTATTCGACGGGAGCAGTACTTC	CASSYGQGGIRREQYF
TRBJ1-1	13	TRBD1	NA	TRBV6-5	TGTGCCAGCAGACCCAGGGACAGGGACCATGCTTTCTTT	CASRPRDRDHAFF
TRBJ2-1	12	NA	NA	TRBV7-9	TGTGCCAGCAGCCCGGGGGGCCTAGGGCAGTTCTTC	CASSPGGLGQFF
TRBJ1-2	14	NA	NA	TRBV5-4	TGTGCCAGCAGCTCCGGACAGATTAACTATGGCTACACCTTC	CASSSGQINYGYTF
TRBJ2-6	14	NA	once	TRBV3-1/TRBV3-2	TGTGCCAGCAGTTCTATAACTGGGGCCAACGTCCTGACTTTC	CASSSITGANVLTF
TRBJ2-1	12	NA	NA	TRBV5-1	TGCGCCAGCACCGAGGGGGGGAATGAGCAGTTCTTC	CASTEGGNEQFF
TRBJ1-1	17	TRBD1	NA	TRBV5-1	TGCGCCAGCAGCGCGGGCCGGGGGGGACAGGGGACCACTGAAGCTTTCTTT	CASSAGRGGQGTTEAFF
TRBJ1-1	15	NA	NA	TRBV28	TGTGCCAGCAGTTTCGGGACACCGTTGAGCACTGAAGCTTTCTTT	CASSFGTPLSTEAFF
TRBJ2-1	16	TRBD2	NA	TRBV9	TGTGCCAGCAGCGTAGAAGGTAGCGGGGGGGCCGATGAGCAGTTCTTC	CASSVEGSGGADEQFF
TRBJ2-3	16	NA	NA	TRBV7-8	TGTGCCAGCAGCTTACGGCGGGCTTTTAGCACAGATACGCAGTATTTT	CASSLRRAFSTDTQYF
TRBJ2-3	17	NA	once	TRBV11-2	TGTGCCAGCAGCTTAGTGGGGGCAGGTCGGGGCACAGATACGCAGTATTTT	CASSLVGAGRGTDTQYF
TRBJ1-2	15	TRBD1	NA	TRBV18	TGTGCCAGCCGGGGCTTAACAGGGGAAAACTATGGCTACACCTTC	CASRGLTGENYGYTF
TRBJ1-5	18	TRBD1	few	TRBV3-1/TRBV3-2	TGTGCCAGCAGCCAAAACCTCGCCGGGACAGGGATGGGTCAGCCCCAGCATTTT	CASSQNLAGTGMGQPQHF
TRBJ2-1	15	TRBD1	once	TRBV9	TGTGCCAGCAGCGTACTTGGACAGGGGGAGAATGAGCAGTTCTTC	CASSVLGQGENEQFF
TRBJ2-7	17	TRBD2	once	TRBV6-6	TGTGCCAGCAGTCCCCAGGGACTAGCGGGAGGGTTTGTCGAGCAGTACTTC	CASSPQGLAGGFVEQYF
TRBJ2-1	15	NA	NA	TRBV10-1	TGCGCCAGCAGTGAGTCGAAGGGGTGGGACAATGAGCAGTTCTTC	CASSESKGWDNEQFF
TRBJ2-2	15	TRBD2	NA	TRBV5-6	TGTGCCAGCAGCTTGGGTCAGCGGGAGTTCGGGGAGCTGTTTTTT	CASSLGQREFGELFF
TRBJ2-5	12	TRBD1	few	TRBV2	TGTGCCAGCCGGGACAGGGTTGAGACCCAGTACTTC	CASRDRVETQYF
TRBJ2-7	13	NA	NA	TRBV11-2	TGTGCCAGCAGCCGCTATGACAGCTACGAGCAGTACTTC	CASSRYDSYEQYF
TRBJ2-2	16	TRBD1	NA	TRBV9	TGTGCCAGCAGCGTAGCTACAGGGGGCGCCGTCGGGGAGCTGTTTTTT	CASSVATGGAVGELFF
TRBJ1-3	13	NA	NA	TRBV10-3	TGTGCCATCACCTCGAGCTCTGGAAACACCATATATTTT	CAITSSSGNTIYF
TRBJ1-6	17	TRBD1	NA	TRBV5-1	TGCGCCAGCAACCCCGGGACAGAGACCTTTCTTCCTTCACCCCTCCACTTT	CASNPGTETFLPSPLHF
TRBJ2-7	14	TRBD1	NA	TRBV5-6	TGTGCCAGCAACTACCGGGACAGGGCCTACGAGCAGTACTTC	CASNYRDRAYEQYF
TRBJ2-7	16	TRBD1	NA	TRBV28	TGTGCCAGCAGTTTGGCACCCGGACAGGGGGCTCACGAGCAGTACTTC	CASSLAPGQGAHEQYF
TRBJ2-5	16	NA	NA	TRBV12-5	TGTGCTAGTATCGTGGGCCTCACGGGGGTAGGAGAGACCCAGTACTTC	CASIVGLTGVGETQYF
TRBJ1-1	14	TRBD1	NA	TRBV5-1	TGCGCCAGCAGCTTCCAGGGGGCTAGTACTGAAGCTTTCTTT	CASSFQGASTEAFF
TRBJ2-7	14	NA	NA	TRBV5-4	TGTGCCAGCAGCTTGGGGAGGGGAGGCTACGAGCAGTACTTC	CASSLGRGGYEQYF
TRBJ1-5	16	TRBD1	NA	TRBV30	TGTGCCTGGAGTGGAGGACAGGGTGGGCGCAATCAGCCCCAGCATTTT	CAWSGGQGGRNQPQHF
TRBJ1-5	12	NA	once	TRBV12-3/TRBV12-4	TGTGCCAGCAGATATGAGGCTCAGCCCCAGCATTTT	CASRYEAQPQHF
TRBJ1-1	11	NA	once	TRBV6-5	TGTGCCAGCAGGTTGTATACTGAAGCTTTCTTT	CASRLYTEAFF
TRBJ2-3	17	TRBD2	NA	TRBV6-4	TGTGCCAGCAGCGACGGGCTAGCGGGAGCCGGGGCAGATACGCAGTATTTT	CASSDGLAGAGADTQYF
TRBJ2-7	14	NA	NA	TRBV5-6	TGTGCCAGCGGTTGGGTGGGGGGAGGCCCCGAGCAGTACTTC	CASGWVGGGPEQYF
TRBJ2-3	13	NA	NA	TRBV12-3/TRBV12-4	TGTGCCAGCAGCCCCGGGGGTCGAGGGACGCAGTATTTT	CASSPGGRGTQYF
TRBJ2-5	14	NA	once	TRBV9	TGTGCCAGCAGCGTAGGGACAGACCAAGAGACCCAGTACTTC	CASSVGTDQETQYF
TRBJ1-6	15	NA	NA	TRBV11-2	TGTGCCAGCAGCTTAGTTCGGGGGGCGCGGTCACCCCTCCACTTT	CASSLVRGARSPLHF
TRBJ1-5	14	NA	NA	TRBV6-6	TGTGCCAGCAGTTACCGGTTGGTGAACCAGCCCCAGCATTTT	CASSYRLVNQPQHF
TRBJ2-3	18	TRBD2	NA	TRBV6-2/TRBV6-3	TGTGCCAGCAGTAAGGGACTAGCGGGAGTAGGGAGCAGAGATACGCAGTATTTT	CASSKGLAGVGSRDTQYF
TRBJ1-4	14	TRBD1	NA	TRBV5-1	TGCGCCAGCAGCTACGTCACAGGGGCCGAAAAACTGTTTTTT	CASSYVTGAEKLFF
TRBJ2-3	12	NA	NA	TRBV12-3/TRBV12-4	TGTGCCAGCAGTCCGGACAGTGGTACGCAGTATTTT	CASSPDSGTQYF
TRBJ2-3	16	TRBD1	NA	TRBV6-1	TGTGCCAGCAGTGTCTTACAGGGGACCATAACAGATACGCAGTATTTT	CASSVLQGTITDTQYF